The 21 T cell receptor beta chains presented below share a single source sample, sequenced in a study of CXCR3-negative and CXCR3-positive naive CD8 T cells. It was by 5' RACE with UMI labels that the TRB cDNA libraries were prepared. TCRdb reprocessed the 5' RACE reads and reports one entry per CDR3 protein, with no DNA. The table counts about 130,000 distinct CDR3 sequences; around 0.5% lies in the top ten. The sequencing sample was made of naive CXCR3- CD8+ T cells from blood. The subset is: CD45RO-CCR7+CD27+CD95- naive CD8+ T cells lacking CXCR3 (TNR3-). These receptors were obtained from a human donor in good health. Some clones in this sample may be carry-over from other donors' samples.

The V call is TRBV29-1, the J call TRBJ1-5; TCRdb proposes TRBD1, but this gene call is untestable without DNA. The CDR3 is 13 residues long. Germline CDR1 reads SQVTM; CDR2 reads ANQGSEA. The CDR3: CSVAQGNNQPQHF.

The chain uses TRBV6-6 and TRBJ2-7; the TCRdb D gene call, TRBD1, has no DNA to confirm it. CDR3 length equals 14 residues. Germline loops: CDR1 MNHNY, CDR2 SVGAGI (reference sequence). This CDR3 is CASSETGDTYEQYF.

The chain has TRBV29-1 and TRBJ2-1; TCRdb proposes TRBD1, but this gene call is untestable without DNA. The germline V gene has CDR1 SQVTM and CDR2 ANQGSEA. This CDR3 has 15 amino acids. The CDR3 loop reads CSVENIVGPHNEQFF.

The chain employs TRBV11-3 and TRBJ2-7; the TCRdb D gene call, TRBD1, has no DNA to confirm it. The germline CDR1 and CDR2 sequences are SGHNT and YENEEA. The CDR3 runs to 15 residues. This CDR3 is CASSPGRGESYEQYF.

The J gene is TRBJ2-1, the V gene TRBV5-5; as DNA is missing, the TRBD2 call by TCRdb cannot be tested. The CDR3 covers 16 residues. Germline lookup yields CDR1 SGHKS and CDR2 YYEKEE (reference sequence). The CDR3 region is CASSLWAGGIEDEQFF.

J is TRBJ1-1 and V is TRBV29-1; TCRdb returns TRBD1, unconfirmable since there is no DNA. Germline V gene sequence: CDR1 SQVTM, CDR2 ANQGSEA. This CDR3 contains 17 residues. CDR3 protein: CSVGGAWGTGDNTEAFF.

The J gene is TRBJ2-1, the V gene TRBV4-2; TCRdb proposes TRBD2, but this gene call is untestable without DNA. CDR3 length equals 14 residues. The germline V gene encodes CDR1 LGHNA and CDR2 YNFKEQ. The CDR3 is CASSQLWGGYEQFF.

The chain has TRBV12-3 or TRBV12-4 and TRBJ2-1; TCRdb lists TRBD2, though no DNA is available to test this call. The CDR3 runs 14 residues. The CDR3 here is CASSSSTSGNEQFF.

J is TRBJ2-7 and V is TRBV7-9; TCRdb reports TRBD1, a call that lacks DNA to check it against. The CDR3 runs to 15 residues. Germline CDR1 and CDR2: SEHNR and FQNEAQ (reference sequence). This CDR3 reads CASSSPSTGKYEQYF.

The chain joins TRBV29-1 to TRBJ1-1. Per germline, CDR1 SQVTM and CDR2 ANQGSEA. The CDR3 contains 12 residues. The CDR3 loop is CSVDGGNTEAFF.

The chain has TRBV6-5 and TRBJ2-7; no DNA is available, so the TRBD1 call from TCRdb remains unchecked. There are 16 residues in the CDR3. Germline-derived CDR1 and CDR2 are MNHEY and SVGAGI. Here the CDR3 reads CASSYSIRYSNYEQYF.

The genes are TRBV29-1 and TRBJ2-2; checking the TCRdb D call of TRBD1 is not possible without DNA. This CDR3 spans 15 amino acids. Germline V lookup: CDR1 SQVTM, CDR2 ANQGSEA. The CDR3 loop reads CSVLGTATNTGELFF.

The chain couples TRBV7-9 to TRBJ2-1; absent DNA, TCRdb's TRBD1 call cannot be checked. CDR1 and CDR2 from the germline V gene are SEHNR and FQNEAQ (reference sequence). The CDR3 loop spans 14 amino acids. This CDR3 is CASSSPGHYNEQFF.

The chain is built from TRBV15 and TRBJ2-1; absent DNA, TCRdb's TRBD2 call cannot be checked. The CDR3 totals 16 residues. CDR1 is LNHNV and CDR2 is YYDKDF in the germline V gene (reference sequence). The CDR3 sequence is CATSRDGLAGDNEQFF.

The chain links TRBV28 to TRBJ1-4; the D call from TCRdb, TRBD1, cannot be confirmed without DNA. The CDR3 sequence is 17 residues long. The V gene's germline CDR1 is MDHEN and CDR2 SYDVKM. CDR3 region: CASIRSAPRATNEKLFF.

The chain employs TRBV29-1 and TRBJ2-7; the D gene TCRdb calls, TRBD1, cannot be checked with no DNA. Germline values: CDR1 SQVTM, CDR2 ANQGSEA. The CDR3 is 13 residues long. The CDR3 protein is CSVSTGSYVEQYF.

The genes are TRBV28 and TRBJ2-1; checking the TCRdb D call of TRBD2 is not possible without DNA. Germline V gene data show CDR1 as MDHEN and CDR2 as SYDVKM. This CDR3 is built from 15 residues. CDR3 region: CASNRRTSGYNEQFF.

The chain employs TRBV6-4 and TRBJ2-3. CDR1 and CDR2 (germline): MRHNA, SNTAGT. There are 15 residues in the CDR3. CDR3 loop: CASSTDGYSTDTQYF.

V gene TRBV12-3 or TRBV12-4 combines with J gene TRBJ2-7; TCRdb indicates TRBD2, and absent DNA this call remains unverified. The CDR3 contains 18 residues. CDR3: CASSSPGLAGVSSYEQYF.

The chain carries TRBV6-2 or TRBV6-3 and TRBJ2-7; as DNA is missing, the TRBD2 call by TCRdb cannot be tested. The germline CDR1 and CDR2 sequences are MNHEY and SVGEGT. This CDR3 contains 16 residues. CDR3 sequence: CASSYSTASGHYEQYF.

The rearrangement uses TRBV29-1 and TRBJ2-1; TCRdb names TRBD1, which stays unverified in the absence of DNA. This CDR3 is built from 15 residues. CDR1 SQVTM and CDR2 ANQGSEA come from the germline V gene. CDR3 region: CSVSLPGFGPGEQFF.